These 14 T cell receptor beta chains were sequenced from one sample in a study of T cells in Graves' hyperthyroidism and ophthalmopathy. RNA transcripts were the template for amplifying TCR beta CDR3 regions. Researchers ran a first-round RT-PCR on the TCR CDR3 using the HTBI primer set. In TCRdb, the multiplex PCR reads were re-called with MiXCR into one record per CDR3 protein. Of 500,000 to 600,000 distinct CDR3 sequences in the sample, about 20% were seen once. Sequenced material: blood. The receptors were sampled from a man aged 35-49 years with Graves' ophthalmopathy.

This chain joins TRBV10-3 and TRBJ1-3; 8 bases align to TRBD1. With V trimmed by 10 bases and J by 4 bases, 9 bases remained unmatched. This CDR3 has 14 amino acids. CDR1 and CDR2 from the germline V gene are ENHRY and SYGVKD. The CDR3 reads CASLDRGPGNTIYF. The CDR3 region has the DNA TGTGCCAGCCTAGACAGGGGACCAGGAAACACCATATATTTT.

Only one count was recorded for this clonotype. V is TRBV28 and J is TRBJ2-5; D perhaps matches TRBD1 (5 bases). Trimming cost V 5 bases and J 0 bases, with 10 bases left between them. Germline V CDR1 and CDR2: MDHEN, SYDVKM. The CDR3 length is 14 residues. CDR3 sequence (DNA): TGTGCCAGCAGTGCAGACAGATACCAAGAGACCCAGTACTTC. Its translation: CASSADRYQETQYF.

This clonotype came up a few times. J is TRBJ2-2 and V is TRBV12-3 or TRBV12-4; TRBD1 is a possible D gene (5 bases). Deletions cut 5 bases from V and 1 base from J, with 11 bases between. The length of the CDR3 is 15 residues. This CDR3 reads CASSPFRGNTGELFF. CDR3 coding DNA: TGTGCCAGCAGTCCCTTTAGGGGGAACACCGGGGAGCTGTTTTTT.

This clonotype has at least ten counts. This rearrangement joins TRBV27 to TRBJ2-5; 7 bases line up with TRBD1. J lost 5 bases, V lost 5 bases, and 11 bases had no gene match. CDR1 MNHEY and CDR2 SMNVEV come from the germline V gene (reference sequence). The CDR3 has 15 amino acids. The CDR3 nucleotides are TGTGCCAGCAGTCCCTTGGGACAGCTTGGGGAGACCCAGTACTTC. This encodes CASSPLGQLGETQYF.

This clonotype was observed a single time. The V gene is TRBV20-1, the J gene TRBJ2-5; no clear D. The CDR3 totals 14 residues. The V end was cut by 3 bases, the J end by 5 bases, with 16 bases between. Germline-derived CDR1 and CDR2 are DFQATT and SNEGSKA (reference sequence). As DNA, the CDR3 is TGCAGTGCTAGCCACCTATCTGAGGAGGAGACCCAGTACTTC. It specifies CSASHLSEEETQYF.

This clonotype showed up just once. J is TRBJ2-5 and V is TRBV7-9; 8 bases match TRBD2. Germline CDR1 is SEHNR and CDR2 is FQNEAQ (reference sequence). The CDR3 contains 14 residues. Trimming cost V 5 bases and J 5 bases; bases outside gene matches: 7. Written as DNA, the CDR3 is TGTGCCAGCAGCACCCGGGGGGGCAGGGAGACCCAGTACTTC. This translates into CASSTRGGRETQYF. Filled out from reference TRBV7-9 and TRBJ2-5, the complete variable domain reads DTGVSQNPRHKITKRGQNVTFRCDPISEHNRLYWYRQTLGQGPEFLTYFQNEAQLEKSRLLSDRFSAERPKGSFSTLEIQRTEQGDSAMYLCASSTRGGRETQYFGPGTRLLVL.

This clonotype was observed at least ten times. CDR3 residues: CASSLDEQGYEQYF. CDR3 bases: TGTGCCAGCAGCTTGGATGAACAGGGCTACGAGCAGTACTTC. The rearrangement uses TRBV11-2 and TRBJ2-7, with TRBD1 as a possible D gene (6 bases). The CDR3 runs to 14 residues. With 3 bases removed from V and 3 bases from J, the gap between germline ends came to 12 bases. CDR1 and CDR2 from the germline V gene are SGHAT and FQNNGV.

This clonotype was found a few times. The chain couples TRBV4-1 to TRBJ1-1, with 7 bases lining up with TRBD1. Germline assignment: CDR1 MGHRA and CDR2 YSYEKL. Trimming cost V 0 bases and J 7 bases; bases outside gene matches: 5. The CDR3 has 14 amino acids. The CDR3 coding sequence is TGCGCCAGCAGCCAAGAAAAGGGGACAGTTGAAGCTTTCTTT. It specifies CASSQEKGTVEAFF.

The chain couples TRBV5-1 to TRBJ2-1; D is possibly TRBD2 (6 bases). The CDR3 length is 14 residues. Per the germline V gene, CDR1 is SGHRS and CDR2 is YFSETQ. Trimming removed 2 bases from V and 8 bases from J, with 14 bases in between. CDR3 protein: CASSLTGAPHEQFF. The CDR3 nucleotides are TGCGCCAGCAGCTTAACGGGAGCCCCCCATGAGCAGTTCTTC.

Many counts were recorded for this clonotype. The chain employs TRBV20-1 and TRBJ2-3, with TRBD2 matching 8 bases. Germline V gene data show CDR1 as DFQATT and CDR2 as SNEGSKA (reference sequence). The V gene end was trimmed by 6 bases and the J gene end by 3 bases; junction bases not matched to a gene: 8. The CDR3 is 14 amino acids. The chain's CDR3 is CSAAGTSVTDTQYF. CDR3 bases: TGCAGTGCAGCCGGGACTAGTGTAACAGATACGCAGTATTTT.

This clonotype was detected a few times. The chain joins TRBV4-1 to TRBJ2-5; TRBD2 aligns across 11 bases. The CDR3 extends over 17 amino acids. Germline V gives CDR1 MGHRA, CDR2 YSYEKL. The junction had 10 bases not matched to a gene; V was cut back by 0 bases and J by 7 bases. The CDR3 sequence: CASSQDSTSGGSRTQYF. For the CDR3, the DNA is TGCGCCAGCAGCCAAGACTCAACTAGCGGGGGTTCGCGGACCCAGTACTTC.

This clonotype was counted many times. The gene calls are TRBV5-1 and TRBJ1-5, with D perhaps matching TRBD1 (5 bases). Per the germline V gene, CDR1 is SGHRS and CDR2 is YFSETQ. V was pared by 0 bases and J by 7 bases, with 14 bases between. The CDR3 sequence is 15 residues long. This CDR3 reads CASSLDPGTSQPQHF. CDR3 bases: TGCGCCAGCAGCTTGGACCCTGGGACTTCGCAGCCCCAGCATTTT.

The chain has TRBV7-9 and TRBJ2-3; D is ambiguous. The CDR3 extends over 12 amino acids. V lost 7 bases to trimming and J lost 2 bases, with 7 bases between them. Germline assignment: CDR1 SEHNR and CDR2 FQNEAQ (reference sequence). CDR3 DNA sequence: TGTGCCAGCACCCCCCCCACAGATACGCAGTATTTT. Amino acids: CASTPPTDTQYF.

The table lists this clonotype with many counts. J is TRBJ2-2 and V is TRBV28, with D perhaps matching TRBD2 (6 bases). CDR1 is MDHEN and CDR2 is SYDVKM in the germline V gene. V was cut by 5 bases and J by 3 bases, with 10 bases left in between. The CDR3 is 14 residues long. CDR3 residues: CASSPPGDTGELFF. The CDR3 region has the DNA TGTGCCAGCAGTCCGCCGGGGGACACCGGGGAGCTGTTTTTT.